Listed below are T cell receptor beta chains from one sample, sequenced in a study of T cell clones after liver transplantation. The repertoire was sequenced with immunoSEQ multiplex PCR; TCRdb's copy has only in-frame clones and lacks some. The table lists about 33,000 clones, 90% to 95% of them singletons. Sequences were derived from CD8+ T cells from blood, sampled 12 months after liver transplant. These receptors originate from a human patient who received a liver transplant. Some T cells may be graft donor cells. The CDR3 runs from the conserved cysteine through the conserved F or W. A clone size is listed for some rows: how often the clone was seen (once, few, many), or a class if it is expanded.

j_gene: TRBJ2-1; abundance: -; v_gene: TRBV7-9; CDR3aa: CASSWVLGRPPDNEQFF
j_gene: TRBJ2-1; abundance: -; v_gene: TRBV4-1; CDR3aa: CASSPPWTRRDEQFF
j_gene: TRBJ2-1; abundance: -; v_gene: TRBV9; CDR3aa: CASSPPAGSYNEQFF
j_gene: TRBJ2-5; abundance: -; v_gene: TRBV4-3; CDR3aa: CASSQERGGRETQYF
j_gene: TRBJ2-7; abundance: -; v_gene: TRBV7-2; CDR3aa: CASSWGLADYEQYF
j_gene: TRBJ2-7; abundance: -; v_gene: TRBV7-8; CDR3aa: CASSSTLAYEQYF
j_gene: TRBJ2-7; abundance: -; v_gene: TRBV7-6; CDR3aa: CASSSQAGGPPYEQYF
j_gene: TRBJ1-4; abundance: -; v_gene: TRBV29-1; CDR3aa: CSVEQGTNEKLFF
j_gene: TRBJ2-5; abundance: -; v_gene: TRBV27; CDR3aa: CASSLTGGRHQETQYF
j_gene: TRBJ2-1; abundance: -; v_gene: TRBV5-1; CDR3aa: CASSFSGVYNEQFF
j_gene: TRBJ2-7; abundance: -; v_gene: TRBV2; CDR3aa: CASSEGGLVIRGAYEQYF
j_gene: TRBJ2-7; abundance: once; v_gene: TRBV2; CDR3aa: CARGWLREQYF
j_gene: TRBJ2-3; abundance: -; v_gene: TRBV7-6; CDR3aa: CASSLAGNTDTQYF
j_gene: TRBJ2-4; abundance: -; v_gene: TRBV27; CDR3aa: CASSLAGMAKNIQYF
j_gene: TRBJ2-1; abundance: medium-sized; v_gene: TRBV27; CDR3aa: CASSLLRAGEYNEQFF
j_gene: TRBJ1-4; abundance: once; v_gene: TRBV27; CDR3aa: CASSLLGLREKLFF
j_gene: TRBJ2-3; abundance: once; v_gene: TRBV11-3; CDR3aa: CASSSSSGSPRSTDTQYF
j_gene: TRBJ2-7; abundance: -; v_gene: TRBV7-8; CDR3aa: CASSSGTDAYEQYF
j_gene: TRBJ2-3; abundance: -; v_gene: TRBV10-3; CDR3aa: CAISESRGSTDTQYF
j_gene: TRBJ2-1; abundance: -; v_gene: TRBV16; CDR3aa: CASSLLGGSDEQFF
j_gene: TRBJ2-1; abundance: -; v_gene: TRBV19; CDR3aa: CASSPEWTRNEQFF
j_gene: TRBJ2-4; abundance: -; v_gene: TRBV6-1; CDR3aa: CASSEEVGRLAKNIQYF
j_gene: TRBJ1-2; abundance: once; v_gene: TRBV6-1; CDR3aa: CASSERQEVGYTF
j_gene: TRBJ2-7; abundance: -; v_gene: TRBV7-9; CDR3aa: CASSSMLGIYEQYF
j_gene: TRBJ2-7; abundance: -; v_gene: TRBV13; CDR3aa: CASSSEFYEQYF
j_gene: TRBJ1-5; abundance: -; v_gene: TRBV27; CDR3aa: CASSYGGLQPQHF
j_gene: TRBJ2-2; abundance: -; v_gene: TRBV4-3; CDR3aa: CASSQDLLGVTGELFF
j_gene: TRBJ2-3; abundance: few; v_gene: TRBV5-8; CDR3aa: CASSLTAGTDTQYF
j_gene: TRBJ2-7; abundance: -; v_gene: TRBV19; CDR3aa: CASSPWDGANEQYF
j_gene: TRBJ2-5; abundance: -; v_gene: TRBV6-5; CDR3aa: CATKKLAGAAETQYF
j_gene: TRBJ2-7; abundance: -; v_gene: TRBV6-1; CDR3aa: CASRGLRASGYEQYF
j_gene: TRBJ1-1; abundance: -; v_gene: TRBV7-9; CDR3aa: CASSLSAGVGTEAFF
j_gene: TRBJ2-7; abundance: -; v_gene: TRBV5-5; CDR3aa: CASSLAQAAYEQYF
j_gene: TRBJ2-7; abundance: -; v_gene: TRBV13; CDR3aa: CASRISGGSYEQYF
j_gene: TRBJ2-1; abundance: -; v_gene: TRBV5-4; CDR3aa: CASSLDTSAREQFF
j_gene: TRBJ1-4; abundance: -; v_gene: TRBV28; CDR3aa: CASSSIGLRANEKLFF
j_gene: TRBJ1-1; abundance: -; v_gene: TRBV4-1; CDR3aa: CASSQNSRAVNTEAFF
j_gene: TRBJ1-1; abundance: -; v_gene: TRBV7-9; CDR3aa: CASSLWTDMNTEAFF
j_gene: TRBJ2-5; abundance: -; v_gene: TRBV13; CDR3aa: CASSLDGTGKETQYF
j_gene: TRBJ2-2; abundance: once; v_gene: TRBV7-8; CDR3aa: CASSPGPQGNTGELFF
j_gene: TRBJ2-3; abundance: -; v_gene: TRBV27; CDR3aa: CASSDRGVTDTQYF
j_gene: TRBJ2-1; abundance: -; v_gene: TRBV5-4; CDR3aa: CASSLGLAGAIYNEQFF